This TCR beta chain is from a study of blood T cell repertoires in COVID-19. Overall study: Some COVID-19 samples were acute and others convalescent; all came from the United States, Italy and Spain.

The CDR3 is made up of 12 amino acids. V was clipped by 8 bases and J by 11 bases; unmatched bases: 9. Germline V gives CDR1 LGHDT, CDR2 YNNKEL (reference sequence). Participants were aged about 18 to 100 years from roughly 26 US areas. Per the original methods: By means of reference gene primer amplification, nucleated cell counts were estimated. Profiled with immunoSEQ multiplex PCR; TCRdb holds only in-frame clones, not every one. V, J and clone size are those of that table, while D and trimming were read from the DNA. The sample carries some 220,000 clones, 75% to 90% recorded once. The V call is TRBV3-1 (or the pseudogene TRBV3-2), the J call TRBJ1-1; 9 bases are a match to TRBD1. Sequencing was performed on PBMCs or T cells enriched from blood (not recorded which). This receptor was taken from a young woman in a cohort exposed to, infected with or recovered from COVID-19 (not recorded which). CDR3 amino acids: CASALQGADAFF. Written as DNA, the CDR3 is TGTGCCAGCGCCCTACAGGGGGCGGATGCTTTCTTT.